The 20 T cell receptor beta chains listed next were all sequenced from one sample in a study of post-analysis software for immune sequencing data. Antigens for these TCRs are unknown. Study outcomes and limitations: When patients were compared with controls, five TRBV segments were more frequent, TRBV5-6, TRBV5-1 and TRBV20-1 among them.

Unique molecular identifiers were built into the TCR beta cDNA libraries. From the PCR reads, TCRdb called clonotypes with MiXCR, one entry per CDR3 protein. The top ten hold 9.5% to 13% of the sample, which has hundreds of thousands of distinct CDR3 sequences, less than 45% seen once. Sequenced sample: blood. The receptor source for this set is a girl between 10 and 17 years old with multiple sclerosis.

As for this clonotype: The junction and the germline gene differ at one end; a read error may be behind it. J is TRBJ2-1 and V is TRBV28; D might be TRBD2 (5 bases). The germline gives CDR1 MDHEN, CDR2 SYDVKM. This CDR3 has 17 residues. The CDR3 nucleotides are TGTGCCAGCAGTTCCACCGGCTCCCCTAGCTCCTACAATGAACAGTTCTTC. It specifies CASSSTGSPSSYNEQFF. Full variable domain (remainder filled in from reference TRBV28 and TRBJ2-1): DVKVTQSSRYLVKRTGEKVFLECVQDMDHENMFWYRQDPGLGLRLIYFSYDVKMKEKGDIPEGYSVSREKKERFSLILESASTNQTSMYLCASSSTGSPSSYNEQFFGPGTRLTVL.

This clonotype has only one observation. One junction end disagrees with the germline gene, perhaps due to a read error. The chain recombines TRBV5-8 with TRBJ1-2; TRBD1 is a possible D gene (5 bases). This CDR3 is built from 13 residues. From germline, CDR1 is SGHTS and CDR2 YDEGEE. The CDR3 nucleotides read TGTGCCAGCAGCCAGACAGAGAACTACGGCTACACCTTC. It encodes CASSQTENYGYTF. The whole variable domain, filled in from reference TRBV5-8 and TRBJ1-2, reads EAGVTQSPTHLIKTRGQQATLRCSPISGHTSVYWYQQALGLGLQFLLWYDEGEERNRGNFPPRFSGRQFPNYSSELNVNALELEDSALYLCASSQTENYGYTFGSGTRLTVV.

The chain carries TRBV5-1 and TRBJ2-4; TRBD1 agrees at 11 bases. Germline V gene lookup returns CDR1 SGHRS and CDR2 YFSETQ. V dropped 2 bases and J dropped 13; count of bases not matched to a gene: 8. The CDR3 length is 14 residues. CDR3 coding DNA: TGCGCCAGCAGCTTCGGACAGGGGGCGAGTGAGCAGTACTTC. Its translation: CASSFGQGASEQYF.

This clonotype was counted a few times. The CDR3 region is CASSFSGHPDDEQYF. The CDR3 bases are TGTGCCAGCAGCTTCTCAGGACACCCCGATGACGAGCAGTACTTC. The chain uses TRBV11-2 and TRBJ2-7, with D possibly being TRBD1 (5 bases). CDR1 and CDR2 (germline): SGHAT, FQNNGV. This CDR3 spans 15 amino acids. The ends were cut back, 3 bases at V and 5 bases at J, with 17 bases in the middle.

This clonotype was recorded once. The CDR3 region has the DNA TGTGCCCCAGGTAAGGGGCAACTCACAGATACGCAGTATTTT. Translating it yields CAPGKGQLTDTQYF. The gene calls are TRBV27 and TRBJ2-3, with D possibly TRBD1 on 5 matching bases. V lost 11 bases and J 2 bases, leaving 17 bases between the germline ends. This CDR3 is 14 amino acids long. Germline V gene lookup returns CDR1 MNHEY and CDR2 SMNVEV (reference sequence).

The genes are TRBV3-1 and TRBJ2-6; D is tentatively TRBD1 or TRBD2 (6 bases each). Germline V gives CDR1 LGHDT, CDR2 YNNKEL (reference sequence). This CDR3 is built from 16 residues. The germline V and J ends were trimmed by 1 base and 3 bases, with 10 bases remaining between them. The CDR3 here is CASSQAGADGANVLTF. DNA for the CDR3: TGTGCCAGCAGCCAAGCGGGGGCCGATGGGGCCAACGTCCTGACTTTC. The variable domain in full, with the rest retrieved from reference TRBV3-1 and TRBJ2-6, is DTAVSQTPKYLVTQMGNDKSIKCEQNLGHDTMYWYKQDSKKFLKIMFSYNNKELIINETVPNRFSPKSPDKAHLNLHINSLELGDSAVYFCASSQAGADGANVLTFGAGSRLTVL.

The chain recombines TRBV20-1 with TRBJ2-1; TRBD2 matches at 8 bases. The J segment lost 4 bases and the V segment lost 6 bases, leaving 14 bases of the junction unmatched. The V gene's germline CDR1 is DFQATT and CDR2 SNEGSKA (reference sequence). This CDR3 has 16 amino acids. The CDR3 protein is CSAVTLAGSSYNEQFF. The CDR3 nucleotides are TGCAGTGCCGTCACATTAGCGGGAAGCTCTTACAATGAGCAGTTCTTC.

Worth noting for this clonotype: Sequence at one end of the junction differs from germline and may be a read error. The chain recombines TRBV11-2 with TRBJ2-7, with 8 nucleotides matching TRBD2. This CDR3 has 14 residues. Germline V CDR1 and CDR2: SGHAT, FQNNGV. The chain's CDR3 is CASRLAGISYEQYF. DNA for the CDR3: TGTGCCAGCAGGTTAGCGGGAATCTCCTACGAGCAGTACTTC.

The chain joins TRBV7-2 to TRBJ2-1, with 7 bases aligning to TRBD2. The V and J ends lost 1 base and 9 bases, in that order; junction bases with no gene match: 12. The CDR3 extends over 16 amino acids. CDR1 and CDR2 from the germline V gene are SGHTA and FQGNSA. CDR3 sequence (DNA): TGTGCCAGCAGCTTAGTATTGAGGGAGGGCCTACTTGAGCAGTTCTTC. Its protein is CASSLVLREGLLEQFF.

This clonotype was counted a few times. V is TRBV7-2 and J is TRBJ2-1, with TRBD2 matching 10 bases. Germline CDR1 reads SGHTA; CDR2 reads FQGNSA. The CDR3 covers 17 residues. The V segment lost 4 bases and the J segment 2 bases; nucleotides outside the gene matches: 8. CDR3: CASSSSAGGRPYNEQFF. The CDR3 DNA is TGTGCCAGCAGCTCGTCAGCGGGAGGGAGACCCTACAATGAGCAGTTCTTC.

This clonotype was detected only a few times. The rearrangement joins TRBV11-2 to TRBJ2-3, with D perhaps matching TRBD2 (5 bases). This CDR3 has 15 residues. The germline V and J ends were trimmed by 0 bases and 0 bases, with 7 bases remaining between them. Germline CDR1 and CDR2: SGHAT and FQNNGV. CDR3 region: CASSLESGSTDTQYF. The CDR3 coding sequence is TGTGCCAGCAGCTTAGAATCGGGAAGCACAGATACGCAGTATTTT.

The chain combines TRBV20-1 with TRBJ2-1; 9 bases line up with TRBD2. This CDR3 contains 14 residues. Germline CDR1 is DFQATT and CDR2 is SNEGSKA (reference sequence). After removal of 3 bases from V and 6 bases from J, the junction contained 6 bases not matched to a gene. The CDR3 DNA sequence: TGCAGTGCTAGTGGTCTAGCGGGGACCAATGAGCAGTTCTTC. Translation: CSASGLAGTNEQFF.

This chain uses TRBV6-6 with TRBJ1-5; D not resolved. Deletions cut 4 bases from V and 4 bases from J, with 11 bases between. CDR1 MNHNY and CDR2 SVGAGI come from the germline V gene (reference sequence). The CDR3 has 14 residues. CDR3 residues: CASSFSGPNQPQHF. The DNA for the CDR3 is TGTGCCAGCAGTTTCTCGGGCCCAAATCAGCCCCAGCATTTT.

CDR3 sequence reads: CASSEAQGLSYNEQFF. In nucleotides, the CDR3 is TGTGCCAGCAGTGAAGCGCAGGGCCTTTCCTACAATGAGCAGTTCTTC. V is TRBV2 and J is TRBJ2-1; D may be TRBD1 (5 bases). CDR3 length: 16 amino acids. V lost 0 bases to trimming and J lost 1 base, with 10 bases between them. Germline V lookup: CDR1 SNHLY, CDR2 FYNNEI.

The CDR3 nucleotides are TGTGCCAGCAGTCTGAGGACCGCAAGCAGGAGCACAGATACGCAGTATTTT. It translates to CASSLRTASRSTDTQYF. The chain combines TRBV28 with TRBJ2-3, with D unclear. CDR3 length: 17 residues. Germline values: CDR1 MDHEN, CDR2 SYDVKM. Trimming removed 5 bases from V and 0 bases from J, with 18 bases in between.

In this sample, this clonotype turned up a few times. The chain combines TRBV27 with TRBJ1-5, with unresolved D. This CDR3 is 13 amino acids long. Germline CDR1 is MNHEY and CDR2 is SMNVEV (reference sequence). The V end was cut by 6 bases, the J end by 4 bases, with 10 bases between. The CDR3 region has the DNA TGTGCCAGCAGCTTCGGTACGAATCAGCCCCAGCATTTT. It is translated as CASSFGTNQPQHF.

The rearrangement links TRBV6-5 to TRBJ2-7, with D possibly being TRBD1 (5 bases). Germline values: CDR1 MNHEY, CDR2 SVGAGI. The ends were cut back, 4 bases at V and 2 bases at J, with 9 bases in the middle. This CDR3 is 13 amino acids long. CDR3 region: CASSSDTAYEQYF. DNA of the CDR3: TGTGCCAGCAGTTCGGACACAGCCTACGAGCAGTACTTC.

This sequence joins TRBV13 and TRBJ1-2; possibly TRBD1 for D (6 bases). V gave up 5 bases and J gave up 4 bases, with 11 bases separating them. The length of the CDR3 is 13 residues. Germline lookup yields CDR1 PRHDT and CDR2 FYEKMQ (reference sequence). As DNA, the CDR3 is TGTGCCAGCAGCCAAACAGGGACCTATGGCTACACCTTC. Its protein product is CASSQTGTYGYTF.

The chain has TRBV28 and TRBJ1-1; D not resolved. Per the germline V gene, CDR1 is MDHEN and CDR2 is SYDVKM. The CDR3 spans 13 residues. The V and J ends lost 8 bases and 1 base respectively, with 11 bases between them. In DNA, the CDR3 is TGTGCCAGCGCCGAAGTCTCGAACACTGAAGCTTTCTTT. This sequence encodes CASAEVSNTEAFF.

This clonotype has just a few counts. The J gene is TRBJ2-5, the V gene TRBV20-1, with no clear D. V was pared by 0 bases and J by 13 bases, with 15 bases between. Germline-derived CDR1 and CDR2 are DFQATT and SNEGSKA (reference sequence). The CDR3 loop spans 12 amino acids. The CDR3 sequence: CSARDPEASPYF. The CDR3 coding sequence is TGCAGTGCTAGAGATCCCGAGGCCAGCCCGTACTTC.